This T cell receptor beta chain was found in a study of tumor and adjacent non-tumor tissue in lung cancer. Study-wide background: The patients, roughly 9 men and four to six women, were about 30 to 76 with stage I to III disease. About 4.2 million productive TCRbeta reads were obtained per sample on average. Findings of the study overall: Tumor tissue had significantly higher TCR diversity than normal lung. Top 100 clones took a larger repertoire share in normal lung.

The template was RNA from unsorted bulk tissue. A modified ARM-PCR protocol with three rounds of nested PCR amplified TCRbeta. TCRdb redid the calling of the multiplex PCR reads with MiXCR, one entry per CDR3 protein. The repertoire holds 75,000 to 95,000 distinct CDR3 sequences, with about 72% as singletons. The CDR3 sequence runs 14 residues, both termini included. Germline V lookup: CDR1 PRHDT, CDR2 FYEKMQ (reference sequence). About this clonotype: The antigen remains undetermined. No conserved phenylalanine or tryptophan is present at the end of the CDR3, so a read error is the likely explanation. The DNA is omitted, as the CDR3 cannot be located on it reliably, and the CDR3 follows TCRdb's listing.

The rearrangement uses TRBV13 and TRBJ1-1; no DNA check was done on the table's D call, TRBD1. The sequencing sample was made of lung tumor tissue. The sequence came from a man in his sixties with non-small cell lung cancer. This CDR3 reads CASSLKGVNTEASI.